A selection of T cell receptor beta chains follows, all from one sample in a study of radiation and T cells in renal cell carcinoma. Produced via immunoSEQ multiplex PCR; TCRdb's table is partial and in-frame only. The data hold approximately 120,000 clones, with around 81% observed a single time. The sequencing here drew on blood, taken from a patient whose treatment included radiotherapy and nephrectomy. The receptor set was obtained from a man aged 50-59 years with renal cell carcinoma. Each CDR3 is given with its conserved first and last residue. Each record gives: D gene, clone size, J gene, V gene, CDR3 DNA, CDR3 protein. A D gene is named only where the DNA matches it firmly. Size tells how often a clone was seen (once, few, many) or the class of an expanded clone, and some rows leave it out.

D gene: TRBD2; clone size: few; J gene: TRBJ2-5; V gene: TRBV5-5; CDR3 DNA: TGTGCCAGCAGCTCCCCAACGGGGTTGGGCGGGGGGACCCAGTACTTC; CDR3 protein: CASSSPTGLGGGTQYF
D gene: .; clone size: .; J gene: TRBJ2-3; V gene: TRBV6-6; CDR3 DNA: TGTGCCAGCAGACTAGGTGTTACTAGCACAGATACGCAGTATTTT; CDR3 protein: CASRLGVTSTDTQYF
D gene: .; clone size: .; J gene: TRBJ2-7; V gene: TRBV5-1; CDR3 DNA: TGCGCCAGCAAGAAAGGGGCCGGGACTTCATACGAGCAGTACTTC; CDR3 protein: CASKKGAGTSYEQYF
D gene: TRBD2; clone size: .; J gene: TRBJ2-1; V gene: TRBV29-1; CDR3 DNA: TGCAGCGTTGAAAGTCCCCCGGGGGGGTCCTACAATGAGCAGTTCTTC; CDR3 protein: CSVESPPGGSYNEQFF
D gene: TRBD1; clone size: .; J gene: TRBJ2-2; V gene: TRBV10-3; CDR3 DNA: TGTGCCATGGGGACAGGGGTTCAAGGCGGGGAGCTGTTTTTT; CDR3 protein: CAMGTGVQGGELFF
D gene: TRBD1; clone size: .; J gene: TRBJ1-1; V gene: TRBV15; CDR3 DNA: TGTGCCAACGCACCTTCGCAACAGGGGGAGAACACTGAAGCTTTCTTT; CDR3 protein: CANAPSQQGENTEAFF
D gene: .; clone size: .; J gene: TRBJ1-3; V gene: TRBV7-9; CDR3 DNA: TGTGCCAGCAGCTTTACCTCTGGAAACACCATATATTTT; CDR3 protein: CASSFTSGNTIYF
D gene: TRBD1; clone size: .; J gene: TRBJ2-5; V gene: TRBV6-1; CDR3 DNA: TGTGCCAGCAGTCGGGACAGGGGAGAAGAGACCCAGTACTTC; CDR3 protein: CASSRDRGEETQYF
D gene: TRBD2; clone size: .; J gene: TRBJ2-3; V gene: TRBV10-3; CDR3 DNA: TGTGCCATCAGCGAAGCGGGGGGCCTCGATACGCAGTATTTT; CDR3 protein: CAISEAGGLDTQYF
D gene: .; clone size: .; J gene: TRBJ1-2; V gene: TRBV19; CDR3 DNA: TGTGCCAGTAGTATAGAGGGGATCGGAAATGGCTACACCTTC; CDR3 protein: CASSIEGIGNGYTF
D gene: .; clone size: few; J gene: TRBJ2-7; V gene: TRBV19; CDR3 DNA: TGTGCCAGTAGTATAGAGCAGGGGACCTACGAGCAGTACTTC; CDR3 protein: CASSIEQGTYEQYF
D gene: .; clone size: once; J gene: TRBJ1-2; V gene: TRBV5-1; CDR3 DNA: TGCGCCAGCAGCTTGATAGTGGGCTATGGCTACACCTTC; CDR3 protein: CASSLIVGYGYTF
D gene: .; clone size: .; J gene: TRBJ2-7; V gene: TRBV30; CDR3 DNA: TGTGCCTGGAGATCTCACCAAACCGGGTCCTCCTACGAGCAGTACTTC; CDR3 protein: CAWRSHQTGSSYEQYF
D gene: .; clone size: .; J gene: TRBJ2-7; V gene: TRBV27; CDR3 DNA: TGTGCCAGCAGTTCTCAAGAAAACTACGAGCAGTACTTC; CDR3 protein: CASSSQENYEQYF
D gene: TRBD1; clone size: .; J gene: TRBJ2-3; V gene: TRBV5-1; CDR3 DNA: TGCGCCAGCAGCGCCGCTCAGGGGGACAGCACAGATACGCAGTATTTT; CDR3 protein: CASSAAQGDSTDTQYF
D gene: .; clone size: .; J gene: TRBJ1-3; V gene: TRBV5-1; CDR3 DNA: TGCGCCAGCAGCTTGATTGGTCTCGGCAGCGGAAACACCATATATTTT; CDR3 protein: CASSLIGLGSGNTIYF
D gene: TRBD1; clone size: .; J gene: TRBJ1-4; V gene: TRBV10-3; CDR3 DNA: TGTGCCATCAGGGAGGGGGCCGCGAATGAAAAACTGTTTTTT; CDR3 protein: CAIREGAANEKLFF
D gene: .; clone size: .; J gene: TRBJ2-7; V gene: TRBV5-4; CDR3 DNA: TGTGCCAGCAGCTTGGGTCCGTCGGGCCGGAGCTCCTACGAGCAGTACTTC; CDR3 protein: CASSLGPSGRSSYEQYF
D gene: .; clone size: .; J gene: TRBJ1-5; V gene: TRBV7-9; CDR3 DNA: TGTGCCAGCAGCTTAGGCGTGAGGGACAATCAGCCCCAGCATTTT; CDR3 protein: CASSLGVRDNQPQHF
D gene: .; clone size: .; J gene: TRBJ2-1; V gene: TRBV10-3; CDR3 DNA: TGTGCCATCAGTGATGCCCTACGGGGTTCCAATGAGCAGTTCTTC; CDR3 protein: CAISDALRGSNEQFF
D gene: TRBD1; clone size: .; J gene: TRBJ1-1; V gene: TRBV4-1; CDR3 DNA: TGCGCCACTAAGGACAGGCTGAACACTGAAGCTTTCTTT; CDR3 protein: CATKDRLNTEAFF
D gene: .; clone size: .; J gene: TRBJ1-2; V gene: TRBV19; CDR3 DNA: TGTGCCAGCAAACCGACGCGGACACAGGGTTACTATGGCTACACCTTC; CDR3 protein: CASKPTRTQGYYGYTF
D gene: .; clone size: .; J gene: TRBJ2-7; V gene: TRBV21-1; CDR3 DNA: TGTGCCCCCGATCAGCGGCCCTACGAGCAGTACTTC; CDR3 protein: CAPDQRPYEQYF
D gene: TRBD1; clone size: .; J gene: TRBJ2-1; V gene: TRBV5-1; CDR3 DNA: TGCGCCAGCAGCCCTAGTAGGACAGGGCATGAGCAGTTCTTC; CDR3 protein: CASSPSRTGHEQFF
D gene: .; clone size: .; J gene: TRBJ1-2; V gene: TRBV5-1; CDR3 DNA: TGCGCCAGCAGCTTGGGGGACCTACAAGCTAACTATGGCTACACCTTC; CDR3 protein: CASSLGDLQANYGYTF
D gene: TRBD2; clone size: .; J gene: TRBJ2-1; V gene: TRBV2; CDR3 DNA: TGTGCCAGCAGGGCTAGCGGGAGTTACAATGAGCAGTTCTTC; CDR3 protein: CASRASGSYNEQFF